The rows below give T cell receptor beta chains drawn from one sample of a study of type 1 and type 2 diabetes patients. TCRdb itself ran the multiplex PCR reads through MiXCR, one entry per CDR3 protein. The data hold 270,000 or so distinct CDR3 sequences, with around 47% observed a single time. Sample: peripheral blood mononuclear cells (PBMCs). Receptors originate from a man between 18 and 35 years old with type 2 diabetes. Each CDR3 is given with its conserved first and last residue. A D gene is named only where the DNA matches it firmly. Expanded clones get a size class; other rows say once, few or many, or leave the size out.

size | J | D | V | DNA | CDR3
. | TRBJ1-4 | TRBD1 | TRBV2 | TGTGTCCAGGGGGGGGATCGGGGGAGACTGTTTTTT | CVQGGDRGRLFF
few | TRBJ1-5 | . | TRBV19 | TGTGCCAGTATGTTAGGGAATAGCAATCAGCCCCAGCATTTT | CASMLGNSNQPQHF
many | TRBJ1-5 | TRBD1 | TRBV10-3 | TGTGCCATCAGGGACAGGGCGGAGGGTCAGCCCCAGCATTTT | CAIRDRAEGQPQHF
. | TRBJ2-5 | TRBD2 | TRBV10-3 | TGTGCCATCAGGCCGACTAGCGCCTCGCAAGAGACCCAGTACTTC | CAIRPTSASQETQYF
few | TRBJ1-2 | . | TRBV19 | TGTGCCAGTAGTGGTCGGCAAGGCTACACCTTC | CASSGRQGYTF
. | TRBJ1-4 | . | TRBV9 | TGTGCCAGCAGCGTAGCAGGAAGTGCGGCTAATGAAAAACTGTTTTTT | CASSVAGSAANEKLFF
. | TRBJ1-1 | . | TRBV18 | TGTGCCAGCTCACCCCCCCGGACCCAAACAACTGAAGCTTTCTTT | CASSPPRTQTTEAFF
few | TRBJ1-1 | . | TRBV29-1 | TGCAGCGTTGAAGATGAGGGCAAGGGGAACACTGAAGCTTTCTTT | CSVEDEGKGNTEAFF
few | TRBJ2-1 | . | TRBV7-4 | TGTGCCAGCAGCTTAGGGGGCAGTTTGGGCAATGAGCAGTTCTTC | CASSLGGSLGNEQFF
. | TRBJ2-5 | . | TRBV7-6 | TGTGCCAGCAGCTTTGGTAGGAGAATGGAGACCCAGTACTTC | CASSFGRRMETQYF